The next 20 T cell receptor beta chains were all read from a single sample in a study of cytomegalovirus exposure and HLA in healthy donors. The PCR was carried out with 60 Vbeta primers and 13 Jbeta primers. Clones were read by immunoSEQ multiplex PCR, and TCRdb kept only the in-frame ones, dropping some. Of roughly 190,000 clones listed, approximately 81% are singletons. Material for sequencing was PBMCs. The receptors come from a man aged 50-60 years in good health and CMV-seronegative.

The chain is built from TRBV7-2 and TRBJ1-2, with 9 bases lining up with TRBD1. J lost 5 bases, V lost 4 bases, and 8 bases had no gene match. Germline CDR1 SGHTA, CDR2 FQGNSA. This CDR3 contains 15 residues. CDR3 loop: CASSSYRGQGYGYTF. The CDR3 nucleotides read TGTGCCAGCAGCTCGTACAGGGGGCAAGGATATGGCTACACCTTC.

The chain recombines TRBV18 with TRBJ2-7, with no clear D. The germline gives CDR1 KGHSH, CDR2 LQKENI. Between the trimmed V and J ends, which lost 2 bases and 2 bases, there was a span of 13 bases. CDR3 length: 15 residues. In DNA, the CDR3 is TGTGCCAGCTCACCATCGCCCGAGCAAACCTACGAGCAGTACTTC. As protein: CASSPSPEQTYEQYF.

Note on this clone: The identical CDR3 is also encoded by other nucleotide sequences in the sample. The chain has TRBV18 and TRBJ2-7; D is uncertain. With 0 bases removed from V and 6 bases from J, the gap between germline ends came to 6 bases. Germline V gene sequence: CDR1 KGHSH, CDR2 LQKENI. The CDR3 spans 12 residues. The CDR3: CASSPPAGEQYF. The DNA of the CDR3 is TGTGCCAGCTCACCACCCGCCGGCGAGCAGTACTTC.

This clone was found once. The chain employs TRBV11-2 and TRBJ2-2, with 8 bases aligning to TRBD2. This CDR3 contains 15 residues. Germline CDR1 SGHAT, CDR2 FQNNGV. The trim removed 6 bases at V and 5 bases at J, leaving 8 bases unmatched. The CDR3 is CASSGAGGQTGELFF. CDR3 coding DNA: TGTGCCAGCAGTGGGGCGGGGGGCCAAACCGGGGAGCTGTTTTTT.

The chain combines TRBV19 with TRBJ2-3; 7 bases fit TRBD1. Germline trimming cut 6 bases from V and 0 bases from J; bases unmatched to any gene: 6. The CDR3 spans 15 residues. Per germline, CDR1 LNHDA and CDR2 SQIVND (reference sequence). CDR3 nucleotide sequence: TGTGCCAGTAGGGGGACAGTAGTCAGCACAGATACGCAGTATTTT. It yields the protein CASRGTVVSTDTQYF.

The CDR3 here is CASTTNLINEQFF. CDR3 sequence (DNA): TGTGCCAGCACCACTAACTTAATCAATGAGCAGTTCTTC. The rearrangement links TRBV27 to TRBJ2-1; no firm D call. Per germline, CDR1 MNHEY and CDR2 SMNVEV (reference sequence). Trimming removed 7 bases from V and 6 bases from J, with 13 bases in between. The CDR3 totals 13 residues.

This chain uses TRBV5-4 with TRBJ2-7, with D tentatively TRBD1 (6 bases). Germline-derived CDR1 and CDR2 are SGHNT and YYREEE (reference sequence). The CDR3 totals 13 residues. Trimming left V 4 bases short and J 2 bases short, with 10 bases between. This CDR3 is CASSPGTTYEQYF. DNA of the CDR3: TGTGCCAGCAGCCCAGGGACAACCTACGAGCAGTACTTC.

The V call is TRBV6-1, the J call TRBJ1-6; perhaps TRBD1 as D (6 bases). Germline V gives CDR1 MNHNS, CDR2 SASEGT. This CDR3 contains 14 residues. V lost 2 bases, J lost 8 bases, and 10 bases lay in between. The CDR3 bases are TGTGCCAGCAGTGAAAGGGAGGGGGATTCACCCCTCCACTTT. Protein product: CASSEREGDSPLHF.

This rearrangement joins TRBV7-9 to TRBJ1-2, with a weak D call TRBD1 (5 bases). This CDR3 spans 15 amino acids. Germline CDR1 is SEHNR and CDR2 is FQNEAQ (reference sequence). V shed 1 base and J shed 4 bases, with 13 bases lying between them. The CDR3 DNA is TGTGCCAGCAGCTTAGACGCAGGGTTGGGCTATGGCTACACCTTC. This gives the protein CASSLDAGLGYGYTF. Full variable domain (rest looked up from reference TRBV7-9 and TRBJ1-2): DTGVSQNPRHKITKRGQNVTFRCDPISEHNRLYWYRQTLGQGPEFLTYFQNEAQLEKSRLLSDRFSAERPKGSFSTLEIQRTEQGDSAMYLCASSLDAGLGYGYTFGSGTRLTVV.

The chain joins TRBV18 to TRBJ1-5; a weak D match, TRBD1 (5 bases). V lost 5 bases to trimming and J lost 11 bases, with 19 bases between them. The germline gives CDR1 KGHSH, CDR2 LQKENI. The CDR3 totals 14 residues. The chain's CDR3 is CASSAGVSSGAQHF. The CDR3 DNA reads TGTGCCAGCTCAGCTGGAGTTTCGTCGGGGGCCCAGCATTTT.

V is TRBV4-1 and J is TRBJ2-5; possibly TRBD1 for D (6 bases). The length of the CDR3 is 15 residues. V was pared by 4 bases and J by 4 bases, with 16 bases between. Germline CDR1 is MGHRA and CDR2 is YSYEKL. The CDR3 coding sequence is TGCGCCAGCAGCCGCTCCAAAGGGGGTGGAGAGACCCAGTACTTC. The encoded protein is CASSRSKGGGETQYF.

This chain uses TRBV27 with TRBJ2-3; 9 nucleotides match TRBD1. The junction had 6 bases not matched to a gene; V was cut back by 10 bases and J by 4 bases. Germline V gene sequence: CDR1 MNHEY, CDR2 SMNVEV (reference sequence). This CDR3 region has 13 residues. CDR3 sequence (DNA): TGTGCCATTGGGGGACAGGGACCAGATACGCAGTATTTT. It codes for CAIGGQGPDTQYF.

The chain uses TRBV4-1 and TRBJ1-2; no firm D call. Germline CDR1 is MGHRA and CDR2 is YSYEKL. The V gene lost 4 bases and the J gene lost 8 bases, with 23 bases spanning the gap. This CDR3 is 16 amino acids long. The CDR3 loop reads CASSLDPQREHGGYTF. The CDR3 DNA reads TGCGCCAGCAGCCTCGACCCCCAGAGGGAACACGGAGGCTACACCTTC.

This chain links TRBV9 with TRBJ2-1; TRBD1 is a possible D gene (5 bases). V lost 0 bases, J lost 12 bases, and 10 bases lay in between. Germline V CDR1 and CDR2: SGDLS, YYNGEE. This CDR3 is 12 amino acids long. As DNA, the CDR3 is TGTGCCAGCAGCGTAGGTAAGGGGTCGCAGTTCTTC. This codes for CASSVGKGSQFF.

The chain carries TRBV29-1 and TRBJ2-1; a possible D gene is TRBD2 (7 bases). Germline CDR1 is SQVTM and CDR2 is ANQGSEA. The CDR3 spans 13 residues. V lost 3 bases, J lost 6 bases, and 12 bases lay in between. The CDR3 coding sequence is TGCAGCGTTGAGCGGGGGCGCGGCAATGAGCAGTTCTTC. Translated: CSVERGRGNEQFF.

The V and J genes are TRBV5-6 and TRBJ2-5, with 12 bases lining up with TRBD2. Germline V CDR1 and CDR2: SGHDT, YYEEEE. There are 15 residues in the CDR3. The trim removed 0 bases at V and 7 bases at J, leaving 4 bases unmatched. CDR3 DNA: TGTGCCAGCAGCTTGGGGACTAGCGGGGTCGGGACCCAGTACTTC. Amino acid sequence: CASSLGTSGVGTQYF.

The rearrangement joins TRBV6-4 to TRBJ2-1; 7 nucleotides agree with TRBD2. Looked up from germline, CDR1 is MRHNA and CDR2 is SNTAGT. The CDR3 has 14 amino acids. After removal of 6 bases from V and 0 bases from J, the junction contained 2 bases not matched to a gene. CDR3 coding DNA: TGTGCCAGCAGCCGGGACTACTCCTACAATGAGCAGTTCTTC. Translated: CASSRDYSYNEQFF.

Notes on this clone: Sequence at one end of the junction differs from germline and may be a read error. The gene calls are TRBV5-6 and TRBJ1-1, with D tentatively TRBD1 (6 bases). The CDR3 runs to 14 residues. Germline-derived CDR1 and CDR2 are SGHDT and YYEEEE. The CDR3 loop reads CASSLGGLKTEAFF. In DNA, the CDR3 is TGTGCCAGCAGCTTGGGGGGGCTGAAGACTGAAGCTTTCTTT.

V is TRBV4-3 and J is TRBJ2-1, with D possibly matching TRBD1 (5 bases). Germline CDR1 is LGHNA and CDR2 is YSLEER. The V and J ends lost 0 bases and 1 base respectively, with 13 bases between them. CDR3 length: 17 amino acids. The CDR3 DNA reads as TGCGCCAGCAGCCAAGATCCCAGGGTGACTTCCTACAATGAGCAGTTCTTC. This translates into CASSQDPRVTSYNEQFF.

The chain is built from TRBV7-2 and TRBJ1-1; D perhaps matches TRBD1 (6 bases). Between the trimmed V and J ends, which lost 6 bases and 5 bases, there was a span of 10 bases. The germline V gene has CDR1 SGHTA and CDR2 FQGNSA. The CDR3 extends over 12 amino acids. Here the CDR3 reads CASRQGLTEAFF. CDR3 DNA: TGTGCCAGCAGACAGGGATTGACTGAAGCTTTCTTT.